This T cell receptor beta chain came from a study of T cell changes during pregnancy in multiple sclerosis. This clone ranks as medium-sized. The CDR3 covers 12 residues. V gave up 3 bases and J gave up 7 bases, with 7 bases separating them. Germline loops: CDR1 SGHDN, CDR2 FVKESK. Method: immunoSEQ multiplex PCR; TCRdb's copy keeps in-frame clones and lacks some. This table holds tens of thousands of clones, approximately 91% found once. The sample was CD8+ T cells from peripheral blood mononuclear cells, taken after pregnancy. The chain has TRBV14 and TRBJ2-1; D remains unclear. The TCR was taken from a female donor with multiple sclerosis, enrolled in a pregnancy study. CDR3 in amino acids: CASSHLRNEQFF. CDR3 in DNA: TGTGCCAGCAGCCATCTGAGGAATGAGCAGTTCTTC.